This section outlines one TCR beta chain sequence together with its context. Clones were sequenced by immunoSEQ multiplex PCR, and TCRdb holds only the in-frame ones, with some missing. Of 980,000 or so clones in the sample, 76% were seen once. The sample is drawn from a study of shared clonotypes between healthy human individuals. Background on the study: The plates for each donor numbered three CD4 naive, three CD4 memory, two CD8 naive and one CD8 memory.

Input material: memory CD4+ T cells sorted from blood. Subset in this sample: CD45RA-negative fraction. This clonotype originated in a young man in good health.

The CDR3 bases are TGTGCCTGGAGTACCATTAGCAATCAGCCCCAGCATTTT. Translation gives CAWSTISNQPQHF. The chain employs TRBV30 and TRBJ1-5; D is ambiguous. The V gene's germline CDR1 is GTSNPN and CDR2 SVGIG (reference sequence). This CDR3 has 13 residues. V was trimmed by 2 bases and J by 0 bases, leaving 5 bases between them. Full variable domain (outside the CDR3, taken from reference TRBV30 and TRBJ1-5): SQTIHQWPATLVQPVGSPLSLECTVEGTSNPNLYWYRQAAGRGLQLLFYSVGIGQISSEVPQNLSASRPQDRQFILSSKKLLLSDSGFYLCAWSTISNQPQHFGDGTRLSIL.